The 20 T cell receptor beta chains given below trace back to one sample, sequenced in a study of neurological immune-mediated disorders. TCRdb re-called the 5' RACE reads through MiXCR, storing one row per CDR3 protein. The table has tens of thousands of distinct CDR3 sequences, around an eighth seen once. The sequencing sample was made of PBMCs. The receptor set was obtained from a woman aged 55-70 years with HTLV-1-associated myelopathy (HAM/TSP).

This clonotype was seen repeatedly, ten times or more. The chain joins TRBV27 to TRBJ1-2, with 8 bases fitting TRBD1. Germline CDR1 reads MNHEY; CDR2 reads SMNVEV (reference sequence). The CDR3 is 15 amino acids. The J segment lost 5 bases and the V segment lost 0 bases, leaving 5 bases of the junction unmatched. The CDR3 reads CASSLSNRGTYGYTF. The CDR3 DNA is TGTGCCAGCAGTTTATCGAACAGGGGGACGTATGGCTACACCTTC.

This clonotype was recorded at least ten times. The rearrangement links TRBV20-1 to TRBJ2-1, with 9 bases aligning to TRBD2. The V gene end was trimmed by 5 bases and the J gene end by 7 bases; junction bases not matched to a gene: 6. Germline V gene data show CDR1 as DFQATT and CDR2 as SNEGSKA (reference sequence). The CDR3 is 13 residues long. CDR3 residues: CSAFSGSSNEQFF. CDR3 bases: TGCAGTGCTTTTAGCGGGAGTAGTAATGAGCAGTTCTTC.

The table lists this clonotype with many counts. The chain combines TRBV6-1 with TRBJ2-2; 9 nucleotides match TRBD1. There are 16 residues in the CDR3. The junction had 10 bases not matched to a gene; V was cut back by 5 bases and J by 6 bases. CDR1 and CDR2 (germline): MNHNS, SASEGT. The CDR3: CASSSVGGTGPGELFF. As DNA, the CDR3 is TGTGCCAGCAGTTCCGTTGGGGGGACAGGGCCCGGGGAGCTGTTTTTT.

By proportion, this clonotype is medium-sized. The genes are TRBV20-1 and TRBJ2-3; 9 nucleotides align to TRBD2. The CDR3 extends over 19 amino acids. The V gene's germline CDR1 is DFQATT and CDR2 SNEGSKA (reference sequence). Germline trimming cut 5 bases from V and 0 bases from J; bases unmatched to any gene: 18. CDR3 amino acids: CSAFWGSGGAPRSTDTQYF. In DNA form, the CDR3 reads TGCAGTGCTTTCTGGGGTAGCGGGGGAGCCCCCCGCAGCACAGATACGCAGTATTTT.

This clonotype qualifies as medium-sized (0.01 to 0.1%). CDR3 in amino acids: CASSPSQRTYNEQFF. DNA for the CDR3: TGTGCCAGCAGTCCCAGCCAGAGGACCTACAATGAGCAGTTCTTC. The chain employs TRBV7-2 and TRBJ2-1; D remains unclear. This CDR3 region has 15 residues. V was cut by 6 bases and J by 2 bases, with 14 bases left in between. Germline CDR1 reads SGHTA; CDR2 reads FQGNSA.

Many counts were recorded for this clonotype. The chain combines TRBV10-3 with TRBJ1-2, with 10 bases identical to TRBD1. The germline V gene has CDR1 ENHRY and CDR2 SYGVKD. With 7 bases clipped from V and 8 bases from J, the junction kept 4 bases outside the gene matches. The CDR3 is 12 amino acids. CDR3 loop: CAITGTGDGYTF. In nucleotides, the CDR3 is TGTGCCATCACTGGGACAGGGGACGGCTACACCTTC.

Many counts were recorded for this clonotype. The chain is built from TRBV25-1 and TRBJ2-7; TRBD1 matches 8 bases. CDR3 length: 15 residues. In germline, CDR1 is MGHDK, CDR2 SYGVNS. The ends lost 7 bases at V and 3 bases at J; junction bases unmatched: 11. DNA of the CDR3: TGTGCCAGCACCCCCAGCCCGGGACAGGTCTACGAGCAGTACTTC. This gives the protein CASTPSPGQVYEQYF.

This clonotype occurred many times. This chain joins TRBV20-1 and TRBJ2-2; D is possibly TRBD1 (5 bases). From germline, CDR1 is DFQATT and CDR2 SNEGSKA (reference sequence). Trimming stripped 3 bases from V and 4 bases from J, with 12 bases between. The CDR3 is made up of 14 amino acids. The CDR3: CSASKGSGTGELFF. Written as DNA, the CDR3 is TGCAGTGCTAGTAAGGGGTCGGGCACCGGGGAGCTGTTTTTT.

This clonotype was recorded at least ten times. The chain links TRBV10-3 to TRBJ2-7; either TRBD1 or TRBD2 may supply D (5 bases each). The germline V gene has CDR1 ENHRY and CDR2 SYGVKD. The CDR3 sequence is 17 residues long. V lost 0 bases to trimming and J lost 0 bases, with 15 bases between them. CDR3 in DNA: TGTGCCATCAGTGAGTCTTTGGGGGACGGTAGCTCCTACGAGCAGTACTTC. It encodes CAISESLGDGSSYEQYF.

This clonotype was seen ten or more times. The rearrangement uses TRBV12-3 or TRBV12-4 and TRBJ1-2; D is uncertain. Trimming cost V 6 bases and J 0 bases, with 8 bases left between them. This CDR3 has 13 residues. CDR3: CASSPLTNYGYTF. The CDR3 DNA follows: TGTGCCAGCAGCCCTCTAACTAACTATGGCTACACCTTC.

In its sample, this clonotype was seen many times. The DNA for the CDR3 is TGTGCCAGCAGTCGAATGCTTTCAGGGAGTTCGAAGGAAAAACTGTTTTTT. It encodes CASSRMLSGSSKEKLFF. V gene TRBV27 combines with J gene TRBJ1-4, with D perhaps TRBD1 (5 bases). Trimming removed 5 bases from V and 8 bases from J, with 24 bases in between. The CDR3 is 17 residues long. Germline lookup yields CDR1 MNHEY and CDR2 SMNVEV (reference sequence).

This clonotype was detected many times. This could be a read error, since a much larger clone is one nucleotide away. The chain has TRBV5-1 and TRBJ1-1; D unresolved. The ends were cut back, 0 bases at V and 1 base at J, with 7 bases in the middle. Looked up from germline, CDR1 is SGHRS and CDR2 is YFSETQ. The length of the CDR3 is 14 residues. As DNA, the CDR3 is TGCGCCAGCAGCTTGGGGACCGAGAACACTGAAGCTTTCTTT. This encodes CASSLGTENTEAFF. Using reference TRBV5-1 and TRBJ1-1 for the parts outside the CDR3, the full variable domain is KAGVTQTPRYLIKTRGQQVTLSCSPISGHRSVSWYQQTPGQGLQFLFEYFSETQRNKGNFPGRFSGRQFSNSRSEMNVSTLELGDSALYLCASSLGTENTEAFFGQGTRLTVV.

In its sample, this clonotype was seen many times. V usage is TRBV20-1 and J usage is TRBJ1-6; D unresolved. Trimming took off 0 bases at V and 0 bases at J, with 12 bases between the two ends. In germline, CDR1 is DFQATT, CDR2 SNEGSKA (reference sequence). The CDR3 extends over 17 amino acids. The CDR3 loop is CSARDRSVSSYNSPLHF. CDR3 nucleotides: TGCAGTGCTAGAGATCGGTCAGTCAGCTCCTATAATTCACCCCTCCACTTT.

Concerning this clonotype: A much larger clone differs by one base, so this may be a read error. The genes are TRBV20-1 and TRBJ2-7; D possibly matches TRBD1 or TRBD2 (6 bases each). There are 12 residues in the CDR3. V lost 5 bases and J lost 7, with 15 bases in between. Germline values: CDR1 DFQATT, CDR2 SNEGSKA (reference sequence). In DNA form, the CDR3 reads TGCAGTGCTGGGGGGCAGGTCGAGGAGCAGTACTTC. Residues: CSAGGQVEEQYF.

There are many counts of this clonotype. The J gene is TRBJ2-7, the V gene TRBV20-1, with unresolved D. The CDR3 contains 11 residues. Between the trimmed V and J ends, which lost 0 bases and 0 bases, there was a span of 0 bases. Germline CDR1 and CDR2: DFQATT and SNEGSKA (reference sequence). This chain's CDR3 is CSARDSYEQYF. CDR3 nucleotides: TGCAGTGCTAGAGACTCCTACGAGCAGTACTTC.

Many counts were recorded for this clonotype. The chain recombines TRBV5-5 with TRBJ1-5; D gene uncertain. CDR3 length: 16 amino acids. Germline V gives CDR1 SGHKS, CDR2 YYEKEE (reference sequence). V shed 0 bases and J shed 2 bases, with 12 bases lying between them. CDR3 region: CASSLARIVGNQPQHF. As DNA, the CDR3 is TGTGCCAGCAGCTTGGCCAGGATCGTGGGCAATCAGCCCCAGCATTTT.

This clonotype was detected many times. V usage is TRBV6-6 and J usage is TRBJ2-7; 9 bases are a match to TRBD1. This CDR3 has 15 residues. The trim removed 2 bases at V and 4 bases at J, leaving 6 bases unmatched. From germline, CDR1 is MNHNY and CDR2 SVGAGI (reference sequence). CDR3 in amino acids: CASSYRGQGAYEQYF. CDR3 sequence (DNA): TGTGCCAGCAGTTACCGGGGACAGGGTGCGTACGAGCAGTACTTC.

This clonotype has at least ten counts. V and J are TRBV5-6 and TRBJ2-3, with D uncertain. The germline V gene has CDR1 SGHDT and CDR2 YYEEEE. The CDR3 runs 15 residues. V lost 0 bases and J lost 0, with 8 bases in between. The DNA for the CDR3 is TGTGCCAGCAGCTTGGGCCAGACTAGCACAGATACGCAGTATTTT. This gives the protein CASSLGQTSTDTQYF. The full variable domain, its missing parts supplied by reference TRBV5-6 and TRBJ2-3, is DAGVTQSPTHLIKTRGQQVTLRCSPKSGHDTVSWYQQALGQGPQFIFQYYEEEERQRGNFPDRFSGHQFPNYSSELNVNALLLGDSALYLCASSLGQTSTDTQYFGPGTRLTVL.

This clonotype was counted at least ten times. Here the CDR3 DNA reads TGTGCCAGCAGACCCGGGACTGGGAACACCGGGGAGCTGTTTTTT. Its protein product is CASRPGTGNTGELFF. The V call is TRBV7-9, the J call TRBJ2-2; D is possibly TRBD2 (6 bases). V lost 6 bases and J lost 1, with 12 bases in between. Germline lookup yields CDR1 SEHNR and CDR2 FQNEAQ (reference sequence). CDR3 length: 15 amino acids.

This clonotype came up many times. The chain uses TRBV29-1 and TRBJ1-1; D gene uncertain. The V gene lost 4 bases and the J gene lost 4 bases, with 4 bases spanning the gap. Germline values: CDR1 SQVTM, CDR2 ANQGSEA. The CDR3 length is 10 residues. The CDR3 sequence is CSVGLTEAFF. The CDR3 DNA follows: TGCAGCGTTGGGCTCACTGAAGCTTTCTTT.